Listed below are T cell receptor beta chains from one sample, sequenced in a study of T cells after posttransplantation cyclophosphamide. The assay was immunoSEQ multiplex PCR, and TCRdb's table has in-frame clones only and misses some. The data contain approximately 56,000 clones, 94% of them singletons. The source material was PBMCs. The receptors come from a woman in her thirties in good health and a related stem cell transplant donor. Both conserved end residues are part of each CDR3.

TRBV11-2	16	CASSPGGLTVNEKLFF
TRBV30	14	CAWSGGQGNSPLHF
TRBV7-2	14	CASSFTAVGTEAFF
TRBV6-5	12	CASRQGNEKLFF
TRBV7-9	15	CASSLALLQDYGYTF
TRBV9	16	CASSVDKGRGLNEQYF
TRBV4-3	14	CASSQVTGGETQYF
TRBV30	13	CAWRQGTGTEAFF
TRBV7-6	13	CASSLDSGDTQYF
TRBV6-1	15	CASSERRGHNEKLFF
TRBV6-5	14	CASRTPGGNDGYTF
TRBV2	15	CASRTSGGPYNEQFF
TRBV27	16	CASSLRGTDGIQPQHF
TRBV9	15	CASSPRTSGYNEQFF
TRBV18	13	CASSPDGDRPQHF
TRBV10-3	14	CAIRGGQGSYEQYF
TRBV14	15	CASSLLAGAYNEQFF
TRBV7-9	13	CASSLTGATEAFF
TRBV10-2	15	CASRGGTGNAYEQYF
TRBV7-8	14	CASSPGDSNYEQYF
TRBV27	16	CASSGLAGNSYNEQFF
TRBV5-4	17	CASSTGQGSSYNSPLHF
TRBV7-2	15	CASSFVTGGTGELFF
TRBV4-1	14	CASSPGTGGQPQHF
TRBV6-5	13	CASSYVARDTQYF
TRBV2	12	CASSALREEAFF
TRBV28	16	CASSLGGALVYYGYTF
TRBV5-1	15	CASSLLATIADTQYF
TRBV4-2	15	CASSQGLAAYYEQYF
TRBV5-4	15	CASLLGGEGIETQYF
TRBV7-9	16	CASSSSGGWGTDTQYF
TRBV14	15	CASSSKWGQSYGYTF
TRBV5-4	13	CASSLSGGNEQFF
TRBV9	13	CASSVYSNYGYTF
TRBV2	14	CASSVAGKAYEQYF
TRBV28	14	CASSIRPRTSGYTF
TRBV7-2	13	CASTPWRSYEQYF
TRBV19	16	CASSMGVDRRSYGYTF
TRBV2	19	CASSARDRGEVASTDTQYF